This T cell receptor beta chain was identified during a study of shared clonotypes between healthy human individuals. Looking at the study overall: Contributing individuals were a couple of females and a few males aged 18 to 49. General study findings and limits: Apart from blood, nothing was sampled; tissue repertoires likely differ. The four-donor shared clonotypes exceeded non-shared clonotypes in generation probability, with non-shared ones scoring lower.

Only CD45RO-negative cells positively selected for CCR7 counted as naive CD8 cells, so terminally differentiated effector memory CD45RA+ cells were excluded. Germline CDR1 and CDR2: SGHVS and FQNEAQ. This CDR3 comprises 15 residues. The V gene end was trimmed by 1 base and the J gene end by 9 bases; junction bases not matched to a gene: 6. Sorted-subset replicate PCR reactions were performed with approximately 180 ng DNA, corresponding to tens of thousands of T cell genomes. Some clones are missing from TCRdb's copy, which holds only in-frame ones; the method was immunoSEQ multiplex PCR. The sample lists some 2,100,000 clones; about 93% were seen once. Points on this clone: Its antigen is undetermined.

The V gene is TRBV7-8, the J gene TRBJ2-1; TRBD1 agrees at 10 bases. The sequencing sample was made of naive CD8+ T cells from PBMCs. The clonotype originates from a man younger than 30 in good health. Some clones in this sample may be carry-over from other donors' samples. This CDR3 reads CASSLGQGAWSEQFF. CDR3 sequence (DNA): TGTGCCAGCAGCTTAGGACAGGGGGCTTGGAGTGAGCAGTTCTTC.